A selection of T cell receptor beta chains follows, all from one sample in a study of technical replicates of blood from a handful of donors. The data were produced by immunoSEQ multiplex PCR, yet TCRdb's version contains in-frame clones alone and is incomplete. The table lists tens of thousands of clones, around 94% of them singletons. The material sequenced was T cells isolated from PBMCs. These receptors came from a human donor in good health. CDR3s include the opening cysteine and the closing phenylalanine or tryptophan. The D gene is left open where the match is weak. Not every row has a clone size; where given, it reads once, few, many or a size class.

clone_size d_call j_call v_call cdr3_aa cdr3_nt
once TRBD1 TRBJ2-5 TRBV11-2 CASSFGQGPTETQYF TGTGCCAGCAGCTTTGGACAGGGCCCAACAGAGACCCAGTACTTC
NA TRBD1 TRBJ1-5 TRBV5-1 CASSLGGGVYQPQHF TGCGCCAGCAGCTTGGGAGGGGGCGTTTATCAGCCCCAGCATTTT
NA NA TRBJ1-1 TRBV20-1 CSAIFWGEAFF TGCAGTGCTATATTTTGGGGCGAAGCTTTCTTT
NA TRBD2 TRBJ2-3 TRBV5-4 CASSFRGGLDTQYF TGTGCCAGCAGCTTCCGGGGGGGATTAGATACGCAGTATTTT
NA NA TRBJ2-1 TRBV7-3 CASSLSSSVNYNEQFF TGTGCCAGCAGCTTAAGTTCTAGCGTCAACTACAATGAGCAGTTCTTC
NA TRBD2 TRBJ2-1 TRBV9 CASSVSGGSNEQFF TGTGCCAGCAGCGTATCTGGCGGGAGCAATGAGCAGTTCTTC
NA TRBD2 TRBJ2-1 TRBV13 CASSLGGDYYNEQFF TGTGCCAGCAGCTTAGGAGGGGACTACTACAATGAGCAGTTCTTC
NA TRBD1 TRBJ1-1 TRBV7-9 CASSFSAGGPQWAFF TGTGCCAGCAGCTTTTCAGCAGGGGGCCCTCAATGGGCTTTCTTT
NA TRBD2 TRBJ2-7 TRBV4-3 CASSQVRDYLFLLGEQYF TGCGCCAGCAGCCAAGTTAGGGACTATCTATTCCTCCTGGGGGAGCAGTACTTC
NA TRBD1 TRBJ1-2 TRBV28 CASRGTGGELDYGYTF TGTGCCAGCAGGGGGACAGGGGGCGAATTGGACTATGGCTACACCTTC
NA NA TRBJ2-7 TRBV14 CASSQDLGRDYEQYF TGTGCCAGCAGCCAAGATCTTGGACGGGACTACGAGCAGTACTTC
once TRBD1 TRBJ1-5 TRBV28 CASRPGGSNQPQHF TGTGCCAGCAGGCCAGGGGGCAGCAATCAGCCCCAGCATTTT
NA TRBD1 TRBJ2-7 TRBV6-1 CASSEVGQAYEQYF TGTGCCAGCAGTGAAGTAGGACAGGCCTACGAGCAGTACTTC
NA TRBD2 TRBJ2-7 TRBV28 CATRWGGGYEQYF TGTGCCACCCGGTGGGGGGGAGGCTACGAGCAGTACTTC
NA TRBD1 TRBJ2-7 TRBV9 CASSLTGDEQYF TGTGCCAGCAGCCTAACAGGGGATGAGCAGTACTTC
NA NA TRBJ2-5 TRBV5-6 CASSLGAGEETQYF TGTGCCAGCAGCCTGGGGGCGGGGGAAGAGACCCAGTACTTC
once TRBD1 TRBJ1-2 TRBV5-4 CASSLDREDGYTF TGTGCCAGCAGCCTTGACAGGGAAGATGGCTACACCTTC
NA NA TRBJ2-2 TRBV4-1 CASSQDRGNGELFF TGCGCCAGCAGCCAAGATCGGGGTAACGGGGAGCTGTTTTTT
once NA TRBJ2-7 TRBV6-5 CASGRGNEQYF TGTGCCAGCGGAAGGGGAAACGAGCAGTACTTC
few NA TRBJ1-1 TRBV10-3 CAISETLSSTAKTFF TGTGCCATCAGCGAAACCCTGTCCTCGACAGCAAAAACTTTCTTT
few NA TRBJ1-1 TRBV19 CASSIRVGLTEAFF TGTGCCAGTAGTATCCGTGTTGGACTGACTGAAGCTTTCTTT
NA NA TRBJ1-2 TRBV9 CASSPTAGVNYGYTF TGTGCCAGCAGCCCCACGGCAGGGGTTAACTATGGCTACACCTTC
NA NA TRBJ2-7 TRBV5-1 CASRQGSSYEQYF TGCGCCAGCAGGCAGGGCAGCTCCTACGAGCAGTACTTC
NA NA TRBJ1-4 TRBV6-6 CASGGGWTANEKLFF TGTGCCAGCGGTGGAGGTTGGACGGCTAATGAAAAACTGTTTTTT
NA TRBD1 TRBJ1-5 TRBV2 CASSRGTGLNQPQHF TGTGCCAGCTCCAGAGGGACAGGGCTAAATCAGCCCCAGCATTTT
once NA TRBJ2-7 TRBV28 CASSFQGSHEQYF TGTGCCAGCAGTTTTCAGGGTAGCCACGAGCAGTACTTC
NA TRBD1 TRBJ2-3 TRBV9 CASSPEGQGADTQYF TGTGCCAGCAGCCCTGAAGGACAGGGAGCAGATACGCAGTATTTT
NA NA TRBJ1-2 TRBV6-5 CASSGQQGSHYGYTF TGTGCCAGCAGTGGACAACAGGGTAGTCACTATGGCTACACCTTC
once NA TRBJ2-2 TRBV29-1 CSVEDEGFRGELFF TGCAGCGTTGAAGACGAGGGCTTCCGCGGGGAGCTGTTTTTT
NA TRBD1 TRBJ1-5 TRBV2 CASILDRGNNQPQHF TGTGCCAGCATCCTGGACAGGGGTAACAATCAGCCCCAGCATTTT
NA TRBD2 TRBJ2-7 TRBV29-1 CSALGLAGKYEQYF TGCAGCGCCTTGGGACTAGCGGGAAAATACGAGCAGTACTTC
NA NA TRBJ1-5 TRBV2 CASSEVLVGAFNQPQHF TGTGCCAGCAGTGAAGTATTGGTGGGGGCTTTCAATCAGCCCCAGCATTTT
NA TRBD1 TRBJ1-3 TRBV19 CASSTSGTGFGNTIYF TGTGCCAGTAGTACCTCCGGGACAGGGTTCGGAAACACCATATATTTT
NA NA TRBJ2-7 TRBV4-1 CASSPEAVYEQYF TGCGCCAGCAGCCCTGAAGCGGTCTACGAGCAGTACTTC
NA NA TRBJ2-7 TRBV30 CAEKPVSSYEQYF TGTGCAGAGAAACCCGTATCATCCTACGAGCAGTACTTC
NA NA TRBJ1-2 TRBV5-6 CASTPLSGGIYGYTF TGTGCCAGCACCCCGTTGTCGGGGGGCATCTATGGCTACACCTTC
NA TRBD1 TRBJ1-1 TRBV4-2 CASSQGGTGNTEAFF TGTGCCAGCAGCCAAGGGGGGACAGGGAACACTGAAGCTTTCTTT
NA TRBD1 TRBJ1-5 TRBV28 CASTWTGTNQPQHF TGTGCCAGCACTTGGACAGGGACCAATCAGCCCCAGCATTTT
NA NA TRBJ1-4 TRBV27 CASALHSNEKLFF TGTGCCAGCGCACTGCATTCCAATGAAAAACTGTTTTTT
NA NA TRBJ2-7 TRBV5-1 CASSLVYADNEQYF TGCGCCAGCAGCTTGGTATACGCGGATAACGAGCAGTACTTC
NA NA TRBJ2-7 TRBV4-2 CASSQDRSSGDYEQYF TGTGCCAGCAGCCAAGATCGGAGTAGCGGAGACTACGAGCAGTACTTC
NA TRBD2 TRBJ2-7 TRBV6-4 CASSLGLVFSYEQYF TGTGCCAGCAGCCTAGGACTAGTTTTTTCCTACGAGCAGTACTTC
NA NA TRBJ2-7 TRBV7-8 CASYGTEGLHPLGYEQYF TGTGCCAGCTACGGGACTGAGGGTTTGCATCCCTTGGGGTACGAGCAGTACTTC